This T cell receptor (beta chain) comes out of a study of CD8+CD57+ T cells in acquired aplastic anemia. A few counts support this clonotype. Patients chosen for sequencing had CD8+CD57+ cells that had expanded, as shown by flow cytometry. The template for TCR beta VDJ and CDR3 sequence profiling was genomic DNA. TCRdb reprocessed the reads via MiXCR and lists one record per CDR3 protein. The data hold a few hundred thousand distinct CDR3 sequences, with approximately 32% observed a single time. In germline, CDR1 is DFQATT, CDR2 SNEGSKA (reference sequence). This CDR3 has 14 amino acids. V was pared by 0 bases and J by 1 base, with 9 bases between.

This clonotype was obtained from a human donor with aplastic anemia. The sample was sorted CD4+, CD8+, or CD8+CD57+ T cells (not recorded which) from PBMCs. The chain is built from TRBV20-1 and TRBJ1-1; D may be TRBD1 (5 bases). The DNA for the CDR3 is TGCAGTGCTAGAGAGACAGAAAAGAACACTGAAGCTTTCTTT. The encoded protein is CSARETEKNTEAFF.